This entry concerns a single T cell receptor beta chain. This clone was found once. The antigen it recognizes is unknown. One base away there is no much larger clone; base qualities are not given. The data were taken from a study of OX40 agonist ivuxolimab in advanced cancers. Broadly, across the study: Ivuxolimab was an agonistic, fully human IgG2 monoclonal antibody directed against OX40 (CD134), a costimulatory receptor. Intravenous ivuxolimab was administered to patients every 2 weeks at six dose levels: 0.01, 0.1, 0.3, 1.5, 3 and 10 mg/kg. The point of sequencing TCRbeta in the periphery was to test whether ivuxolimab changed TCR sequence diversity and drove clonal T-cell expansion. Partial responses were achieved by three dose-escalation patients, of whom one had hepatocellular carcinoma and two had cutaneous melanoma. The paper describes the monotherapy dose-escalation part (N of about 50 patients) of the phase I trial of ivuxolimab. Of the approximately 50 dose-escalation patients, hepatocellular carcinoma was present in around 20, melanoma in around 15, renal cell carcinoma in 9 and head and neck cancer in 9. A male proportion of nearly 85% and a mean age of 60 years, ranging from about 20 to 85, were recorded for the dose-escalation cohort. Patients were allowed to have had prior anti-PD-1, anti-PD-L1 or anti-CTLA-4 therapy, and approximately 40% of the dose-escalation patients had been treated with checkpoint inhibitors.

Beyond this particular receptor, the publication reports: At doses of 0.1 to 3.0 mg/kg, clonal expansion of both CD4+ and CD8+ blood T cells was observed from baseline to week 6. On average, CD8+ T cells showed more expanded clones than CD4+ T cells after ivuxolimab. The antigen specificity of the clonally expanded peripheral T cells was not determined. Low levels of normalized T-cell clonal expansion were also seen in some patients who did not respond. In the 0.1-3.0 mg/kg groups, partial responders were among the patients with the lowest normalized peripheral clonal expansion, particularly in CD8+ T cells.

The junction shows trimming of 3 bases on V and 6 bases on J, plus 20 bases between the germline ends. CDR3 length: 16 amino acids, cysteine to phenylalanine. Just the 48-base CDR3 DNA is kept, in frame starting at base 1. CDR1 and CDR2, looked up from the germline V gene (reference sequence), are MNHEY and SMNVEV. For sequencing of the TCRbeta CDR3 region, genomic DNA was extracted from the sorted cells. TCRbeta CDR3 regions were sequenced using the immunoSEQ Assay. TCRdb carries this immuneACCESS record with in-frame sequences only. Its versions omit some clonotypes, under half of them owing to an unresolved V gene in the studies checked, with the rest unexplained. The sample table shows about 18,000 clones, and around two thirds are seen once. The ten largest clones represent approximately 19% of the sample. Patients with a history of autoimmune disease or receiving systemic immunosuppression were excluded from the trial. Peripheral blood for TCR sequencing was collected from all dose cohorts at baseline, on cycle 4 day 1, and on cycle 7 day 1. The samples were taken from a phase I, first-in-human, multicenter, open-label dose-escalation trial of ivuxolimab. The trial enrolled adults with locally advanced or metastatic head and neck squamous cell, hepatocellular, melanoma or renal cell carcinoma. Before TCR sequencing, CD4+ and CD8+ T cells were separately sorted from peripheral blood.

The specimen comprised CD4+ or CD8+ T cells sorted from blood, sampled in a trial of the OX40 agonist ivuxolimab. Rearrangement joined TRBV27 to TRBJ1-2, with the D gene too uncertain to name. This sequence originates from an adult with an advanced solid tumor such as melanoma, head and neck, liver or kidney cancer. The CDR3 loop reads CASSFLKGAPLDGYTF. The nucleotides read TGTGCCAGCAGTTTTTTGAAGGGAGCACCACTTGATGGCTACACCTTC.